The 30 T cell receptor beta chains in this list originate from one sample, sequenced in a study of T cells in Graves' hyperthyroidism and ophthalmopathy. Amplification targeted TCR beta CDR3 regions from RNA transcripts. A set of HTBI primers served as the primers for a first-round RT-PCR of the TCR CDR3. TCRdb redid the calling of the multiplex PCR reads with MiXCR, one entry per CDR3 protein. The repertoire includes fewer than 500,000 distinct CDR3 sequences, more than 12% of them detected once, and 20% sits in the top ten. The sample consisted of blood. These receptors all come from a woman younger than 45 with Graves' ophthalmopathy.

This clonotype was seen a few times. V usage is TRBV5-1 and J usage is TRBJ2-3, with 7 bases aligning to TRBD1. Per the germline V gene, CDR1 is SGHRS and CDR2 is YFSETQ. V lost 5 bases and J lost 2; bases outside the gene matches: 11. The CDR3 covers 16 residues. Written as DNA, the CDR3 is TGCGCCAGCAGGGTGATATACAGGGGAGTCACAGATACGCAGTATTTT. This gives the protein CASRVIYRGVTDTQYF.

In this sample, this clonotype turned up many times. V gene TRBV28 combines with J gene TRBJ2-7; perhaps TRBD1 as D (6 bases). Germline-derived CDR1 and CDR2 are MDHEN and SYDVKM. V lost 6 bases and J lost 3, with 12 bases in between. This CDR3 has 13 residues. Here the CDR3 reads CASSLQGIYEQYF. For the CDR3, the DNA is TGTGCCAGCAGCCTACAGGGTATCTACGAGCAGTACTTC.

As regards this clonotype: A much bigger clone sits one base away, suggesting this may be a read error. The chain couples TRBV2 to TRBJ1-1, with a weak D call TRBD1 (6 bases). CDR3 size: 14 residues. Germline V lookup: CDR1 SNHLY, CDR2 FYNNEI. Trimming took 6 bases from V and 3 from J, leaving 14 bases between them. This CDR3 reads CASRRGGRDTEAFF. CDR3 sequence (DNA): TGTGCCAGCAGGAGAGGGGGGAGGGACACTGAAGCTTTCTTT. Combining the CDR3 with reference TRBV2 and TRBJ1-1 gives the whole variable domain EPEVTQTPSHQVTQMGQEVILRCVPISNHLYFYWYRQILGQKVEFLVSFYNNEISEKSEIFDDQFSVERPDGSNFTLKIRSTKLEDSAMYFCASRRGGRDTEAFFGQGTRLTVV.

This clonotype was detected many times. The CDR3 loop is CASSLFPTPGGNEQFF. DNA of the CDR3: TGTGCCAGCAGCCTTTTTCCAACTCCCGGCGGGAATGAGCAGTTCTTC. This chain uses TRBV11-2 with TRBJ2-1; TRBD2 might be the D (5 bases). The length of the CDR3 is 16 residues. V was shortened by 5 bases and J by 7 bases, with 21 bases between the two germline ends. The germline V gene has CDR1 SGHAT and CDR2 FQNNGV.

The CDR3 sequence: CASSLFGQSQPETQYF. The CDR3 DNA sequence: TGTGCCAGCAGTTTATTTGGGCAGTCCCAACCGGAGACCCAGTACTTC. The chain couples TRBV27 to TRBJ2-5; D uncertain. With 1 base removed from V and 5 bases from J, the gap between germline ends came to 17 bases. The CDR3 has 16 amino acids. Germline values: CDR1 MNHEY, CDR2 SMNVEV (reference sequence).

This clonotype showed up many times. The genes are TRBV24-1 and TRBJ2-2, with TRBD1 matching over 7 bases. The CDR3 covers 14 residues. V was clipped by 10 bases and J by 3 bases; unmatched bases: 7. Germline V lookup: CDR1 KGHDR, CDR2 SFDVKD. The CDR3 nucleotides are TGTGCCACTATGGGACAGAAAGACACCGGGGAGCTGTTTTTT. It specifies CATMGQKDTGELFF.

This clonotype was seen ten or more times. This rearrangement joins TRBV7-2 to TRBJ2-5; tentatively, D is TRBD2 (7 bases). The CDR3 has 16 amino acids. The germline V and J ends were trimmed by 3 bases and 4 bases, with 18 bases remaining between them. Germline-derived CDR1 and CDR2 are SGHTA and FQGNSA. CDR3 amino acids: CASSLWGGGFAETQYF. CDR3 coding DNA: TGTGCCAGCAGCTTGTGGGGGGGGGGCTTCGCAGAGACCCAGTACTTC.

There are many counts of this clonotype. The V call is TRBV7-9, the J call TRBJ2-7; no clear D. With 1 base removed from V and 5 bases from J, the gap between germline ends came to 6 bases. Germline CDR1 and CDR2: SEHNR and FQNEAQ (reference sequence). The CDR3 spans 12 residues. The CDR3 region is CASSLDANEQYF. In DNA, the CDR3 is TGTGCCAGCAGCTTAGACGCGAACGAGCAGTACTTC. Drawing the rest from reference TRBV7-9 and TRBJ2-7, the complete variable domain is DTGVSQNPRHKITKRGQNVTFRCDPISEHNRLYWYRQTLGQGPEFLTYFQNEAQLEKSRLLSDRFSAERPKGSFSTLEIQRTEQGDSAMYLCASSLDANEQYFGPGTRLTVT.

The rearrangement uses TRBV6-1 and TRBJ1-1; D may be TRBD1 (6 bases). The CDR3 is 15 amino acids. Germline CDR1 and CDR2: MNHNS and SASEGT. Trimming removed 6 bases at V and 4 bases at J, with 18 bases between. CDR3 sequence (DNA): TGTGCCAGCAGAAATACAGGGATACTGAGCACTGAAGCTTTCTTT. Its translation is CASRNTGILSTEAFF.

The sample holds a few counts of this clonotype. The chain combines TRBV20-1 with TRBJ2-5; 8 nucleotides line up with TRBD2. Trimming cost V 1 base and J 4 bases; bases outside gene matches: 8. Germline V gene sequence: CDR1 DFQATT, CDR2 SNEGSKA (reference sequence). This CDR3 comprises 15 residues. DNA for the CDR3: TGCAGTGCTAGAGCGGGGGGGCGGGTACTAGAGACCCAGTACTTC. This sequence encodes CSARAGGRVLETQYF.

This clonotype occurred a few times. The chain recombines TRBV7-2 with TRBJ1-5; D is possibly TRBD1 (5 bases). Germline V gives CDR1 SGHTA, CDR2 FQGNSA. V was shortened by 1 base and J by 0 bases, with 10 bases between the two germline ends. The CDR3 extends over 16 amino acids. The CDR3: CASSLVVGVSNQPQHF. The CDR3 DNA sequence: TGTGCCAGCAGCTTAGTGGTAGGGGTTAGCAATCAGCCCCAGCATTTT.

This clonotype has ten or more counts. V gene TRBV10-3 combines with J gene TRBJ2-7; the match to TRBD1 covers 7 bases. Germline CDR1 is ENHRY and CDR2 is SYGVKD. Trimming at V came to 2 bases and at J to 0 bases, leaving 7 bases not matched to a gene. The CDR3 totals 16 residues. CDR3 DNA: TGTGCCATCAGTGAGCCGCGACAGGGAAGCTCCTACGAGCAGTACTTC. As protein: CAISEPRQGSSYEQYF.

Of note for this clonotype: A much larger clonotype is one base distant, so this may be a read error. This chain connects TRBV20-1 to TRBJ2-7, with D perhaps given as TRBD1 or TRBD2 (7 bases each). V gave up 1 base and J gave up 0 bases, with 16 bases separating them. The CDR3 sequence is 16 residues long. Germline CDR1 and CDR2: DFQATT and SNEGSKA (reference sequence). The CDR3 DNA sequence: TGCAGTGCTAGAGGTAGGGGGGGACAGTTCTCCTACGAGCAGTACTTC. It yields the protein CSARGRGGQFSYEQYF.

This clonotype was seen at least ten times. The chain carries TRBV30 and TRBJ2-5; maybe TRBD1 (6 bases). Germline V gene data show CDR1 as GTSNPN and CDR2 as SVGIG (reference sequence). The CDR3 consists of 15 residues. Trimming took 3 bases from V and 5 from J, leaving 19 bases between them. The CDR3 DNA follows: TGTGCCTGGAGGCGACTCCTACAGGGCGGGGAGACCCAGTACTTC. It specifies CAWRRLLQGGETQYF.

The rearrangement uses TRBV7-2 and TRBJ1-1, with 10 bases aligning to TRBD1. CDR1 and CDR2 (germline): SGHTA, FQGNSA. This CDR3 comprises 18 residues. Unmatched junction bases numbered 11, after V lost 3 bases and J lost 1 base. CDR3 nucleotides: TGTGCCAGCAGCTTCAAACCGGGACAGGGGCCTCCGAACACTGAAGCTTTCTTT. Its protein product is CASSFKPGQGPPNTEAFF.

This clonotype was seen repeatedly, ten times or more. The V gene is TRBV12-3 or TRBV12-4, the J gene TRBJ2-5; 8 bases align to TRBD1. This CDR3 is built from 16 residues. V shed 6 bases and J 5 bases; nucleotides not matched to a gene: 14. CDR3 sequence reads: CASSDPGGAGRETQYF. CDR3 in DNA: TGTGCCAGCAGCGACCCAGGGGGCGCTGGGAGGGAGACCCAGTACTTC.

This clonotype has a count of ten or more. This chain joins TRBV28 and TRBJ1-4, with TRBD1 as a possible D gene (5 bases). The CDR3 consists of 15 residues. From germline, CDR1 is MDHEN and CDR2 SYDVKM. Trimming stripped 3 bases from V and 3 bases from J, with 11 bases between. The DNA of the CDR3 is TGTGCCAGCAGTTTCTGGACAATGGCTAATGAAAAACTGTTTTTT. The encoded protein is CASSFWTMANEKLFF. The full variable domain, with the rest looked up from reference TRBV28 and TRBJ1-4, is DVKVTQSSRYLVKRTGEKVFLECVQDMDHENMFWYRQDPGLGLRLIYFSYDVKMKEKGDIPEGYSVSREKKERFSLILESASTNQTSMYLCASSFWTMANEKLFFGSGTQLSVL.

This clonotype was counted many times. This chain connects TRBV20-1 to TRBJ1-1, with 8 positions matching TRBD1. The CDR3 has 18 amino acids. V shed 8 bases and J 3 bases; nucleotides not matched to a gene: 23. Per the germline V gene, CDR1 is DFQATT and CDR2 is SNEGSKA (reference sequence). Written as DNA, the CDR3 is TGCAGTCCCGGACAGGGTGGCCCCGGGATGGGTCGGCACACTGAAGCTTTCTTT. It codes for CSPGQGGPGMGRHTEAFF.

This clonotype has ten or more counts. The genes are TRBV28 and TRBJ2-5; 9 nucleotides align to TRBD1. Germline loops: CDR1 MDHEN, CDR2 SYDVKM. This CDR3 is 13 amino acids long. The V segment lost 6 bases and the J segment 4 bases; nucleotides outside the gene matches: 3. The CDR3 protein is CASRETGGETQYF. The CDR3 coding sequence is TGTGCCAGCAGGGAGACAGGGGGAGAGACCCAGTACTTC.

This clonotype was counted ten times or more. The genes are TRBV11-3 and TRBJ1-1; possibly TRBD1 for D (6 bases). Trimming pared 5 bases from V and 0 bases from J, leaving 10 bases between. This CDR3 comprises 14 residues. The germline V gene has CDR1 SGHNT and CDR2 YENEEA. CDR3 coding DNA: TGTGCCAGCAGCCCCCGGACAGTGAACACTGAAGCTTTCTTT. Protein sequence: CASSPRTVNTEAFF. Complete variable domain (other parts from reference TRBV11-3 and TRBJ1-1): EAGVVQSPRYKIIEKKQPVAFWCNPISGHNTLYWYLQNLGQGPELLIRYENEEAVDDSQLPKDRFSAERLKGVDSTLKIQPAELGDSAVYLCASSPRTVNTEAFFGQGTRLTVV.

The CDR3 bases are TGTGCCAGTAGTAAAAATACGGGACAGACCTACAATGAGCAGTTCTTC. Translation gives CASSKNTGQTYNEQFF. The chain carries TRBV19 and TRBJ2-1, with TRBD1 identical over 7 bases. The germline CDR1 and CDR2 sequences are LNHDA and SQIVND (reference sequence). This CDR3 contains 16 residues. V shed 4 bases and J 2 bases; nucleotides not matched to a gene: 8.

This clonotype was observed at least ten times. This sequence joins TRBV6-1 and TRBJ2-5; TRBD2 matches 12 bases. The CDR3 is 17 amino acids. Germline loops: CDR1 MNHNS, CDR2 SASEGT. The V and J ends lost 5 bases and 0 bases, in that order; junction bases with no gene match: 7. As DNA, the CDR3 is TGTGCCAGCAGTTCCGGACTAGCGGGGTTGTACCAAGAGACCCAGTACTTC. Its protein product is CASSSGLAGLYQETQYF.

At least ten counts were recorded for this clonotype. This rearrangement joins TRBV27 to TRBJ2-4, with 8 positions matching TRBD1. Germline assignment: CDR1 MNHEY and CDR2 SMNVEV (reference sequence). The trim removed 8 bases at V and 4 bases at J, leaving 10 bases unmatched. The CDR3 is made up of 15 amino acids. The CDR3 protein is CASRPGGAGKNIQYF. CDR3 nucleotide sequence: TGTGCCAGCCGGCCAGGGGGCGCGGGGAAAAACATTCAGTACTTC.

V gene TRBV5-1 combines with J gene TRBJ2-7, with 7 nucleotides matching TRBD1. The CDR3 has 15 residues. V trimming: 2 bases; J trimming: 3 bases; junction bases outside the gene matches: 8. Germline lookup yields CDR1 SGHRS and CDR2 YFSETQ. The CDR3 spells CASSFAQTGLYEQYF. The CDR3, as DNA: TGCGCCAGCAGCTTTGCCCAGACAGGGCTCTACGAGCAGTACTTC.

This clonotype came up many times. The chain has TRBV28 and TRBJ1-6, with a weak D call TRBD1 (5 bases). Germline V gives CDR1 MDHEN, CDR2 SYDVKM. This CDR3 spans 15 amino acids. The V end was cut by 7 bases, the J end by 6 bases, with 16 bases between. This CDR3 is CASTLDSPLNSPLHF. The CDR3 region has the DNA TGTGCCAGCACCTTAGACAGCCCTCTTAATTCACCCCTCCACTTT.

This clonotype occurred many times. The chain links TRBV7-9 to TRBJ1-2; D uncertain. The V end lost 0 bases, the J end lost 3 bases, and 8 bases lay between the germline ends. This CDR3 region has 14 residues. CDR1 is SEHNR, CDR2 FQNEAQ, per germline (reference sequence). This chain's CDR3 is CASSLALRDYGYTF. CDR3 nucleotides: TGTGCCAGCAGCTTAGCGCTGAGGGACTATGGCTACACCTTC.

The chain couples TRBV19 to TRBJ2-7; 8 nucleotides agree with TRBD2. The germline V gene has CDR1 LNHDA and CDR2 SQIVND (reference sequence). The V segment lost 5 bases and the J segment 9 bases; nucleotides outside the gene matches: 9. This CDR3 comprises 13 residues. The CDR3 DNA reads as TGTGCCAGTAGTTTCTCGGGGGGGGCGGTGCAGTACTTC. This gives the protein CASSFSGGAVQYF. Based on the CDR3 plus reference TRBV19 and TRBJ2-7, the full variable domain is DGGITQSPKYLFRKEGQNVTLSCEQNLNHDAMYWYRQDPGQGLRLIYYSQIVNDFQKGDIAEGYSVSREKKESFPLTVTSAQKNPTAFYLCASSFSGGAVQYFGPGTRLTVT.

A few counts support this clonotype. The chain links TRBV7-3 to TRBJ2-7; possibly TRBD1 for D (6 bases). This CDR3 is built from 15 residues. Trimming removed 2 bases at V and 5 bases at J, with 16 bases between. The V gene's germline CDR1 is SGHTA and CDR2 FQGTGA. DNA of the CDR3: TGTGCCAGCAGCTTATTGGCTACAGGGTCCAACGAGCAGTACTTC. It yields the protein CASSLLATGSNEQYF.

This clonotype was counted many times. The chain carries TRBV11-2 and TRBJ1-1, with a tentative D call TRBD1 (5 bases). V lost 0 bases to trimming and J lost 9 bases, with 17 bases between them. This CDR3 region has 15 residues. CDR1 and CDR2 from the germline V gene are SGHAT and FQNNGV. The CDR3 nucleotides are TGTGCCAGCAGCTTAGATCTGGGGCCCAGGGATAAAGCTTTCTTT. Translation: CASSLDLGPRDKAFF.

This clonotype was detected many times. The rearrangement uses TRBV5-1 and TRBJ1-1; tentative D call: TRBD1 (5 bases). The germline V and J ends were trimmed by 5 bases and 3 bases, with 26 bases remaining between them. This CDR3 has 18 residues. CDR1 is SGHRS and CDR2 is YFSETQ in the germline V gene. Written as DNA, the CDR3 is TGCGCCAGCAGGGGGCAAACATCGGGTTTTCTAGTGGACACTGAAGCTTTCTTT. Protein sequence: CASRGQTSGFLVDTEAFF.